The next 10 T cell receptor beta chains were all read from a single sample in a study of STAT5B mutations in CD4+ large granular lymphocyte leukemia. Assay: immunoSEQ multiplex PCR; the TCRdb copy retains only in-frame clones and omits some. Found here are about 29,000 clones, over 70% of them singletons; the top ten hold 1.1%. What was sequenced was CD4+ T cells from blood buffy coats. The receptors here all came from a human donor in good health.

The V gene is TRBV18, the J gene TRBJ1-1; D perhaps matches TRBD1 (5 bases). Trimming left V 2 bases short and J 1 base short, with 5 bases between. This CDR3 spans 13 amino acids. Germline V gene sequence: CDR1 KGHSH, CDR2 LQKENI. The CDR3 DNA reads TGTGCCAGCTCACCAACAGGGAACACTGAAGCTTTCTTT. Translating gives CASSPTGNTEAFF. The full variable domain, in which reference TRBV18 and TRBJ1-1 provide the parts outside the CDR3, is NAGVMQNPRHLVRRRGQEARLRCSPMKGHSHVYWYRQLPEEGLKFMVYLQKENIIDESGMPKERFSAEFPKEGPSILRIQQVVRGDSAAYFCASSPTGNTEAFFGQGTRLTVV.

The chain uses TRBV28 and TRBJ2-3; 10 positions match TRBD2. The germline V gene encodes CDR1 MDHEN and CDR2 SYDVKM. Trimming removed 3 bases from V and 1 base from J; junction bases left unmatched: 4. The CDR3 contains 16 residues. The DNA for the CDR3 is TGTGCCAGCAGTTTTTCTAGCGGGGGAGGCACAGATACGCAGTATTTT. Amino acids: CASSFSSGGGTDTQYF. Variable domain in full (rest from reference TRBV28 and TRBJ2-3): DVKVTQSSRYLVKRTGEKVFLECVQDMDHENMFWYRQDPGLGLRLIYFSYDVKMKEKGDIPEGYSVSREKKERFSLILESASTNQTSMYLCASSFSSGGGTDTQYFGPGTRLTVL.

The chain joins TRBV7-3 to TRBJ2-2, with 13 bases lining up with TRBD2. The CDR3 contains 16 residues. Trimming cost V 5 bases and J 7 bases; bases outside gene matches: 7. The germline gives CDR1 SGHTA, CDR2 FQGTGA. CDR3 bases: TGTGCCAGCAGCCCCACTAGCGGGGGGGCGGGCGGGGAGCTGTTTTTT. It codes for CASSPTSGGAGGELFF.

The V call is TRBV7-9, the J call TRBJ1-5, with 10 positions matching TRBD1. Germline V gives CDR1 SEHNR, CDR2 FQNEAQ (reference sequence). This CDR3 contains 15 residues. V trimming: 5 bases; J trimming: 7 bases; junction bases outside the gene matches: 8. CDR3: CASSQGRDRGQPQHF. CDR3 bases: TGTGCCAGCAGCCAAGGCCGGGACAGGGGACAGCCCCAGCATTTT.

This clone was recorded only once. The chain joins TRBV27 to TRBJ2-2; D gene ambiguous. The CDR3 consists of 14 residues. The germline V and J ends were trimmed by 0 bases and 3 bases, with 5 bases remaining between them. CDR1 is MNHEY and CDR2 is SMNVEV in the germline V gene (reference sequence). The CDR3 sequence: CASSLSWDTGELFF. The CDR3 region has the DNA TGTGCCAGCAGTTTATCGTGGGACACCGGGGAGCTGTTTTTT.

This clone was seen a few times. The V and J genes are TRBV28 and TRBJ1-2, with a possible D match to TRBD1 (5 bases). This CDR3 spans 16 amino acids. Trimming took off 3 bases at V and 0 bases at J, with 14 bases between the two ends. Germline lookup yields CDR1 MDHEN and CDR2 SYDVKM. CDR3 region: CASSLAGSKANYGYTF. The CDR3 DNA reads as TGTGCCAGCAGTTTGGCAGGGAGTAAGGCTAACTATGGCTACACCTTC.

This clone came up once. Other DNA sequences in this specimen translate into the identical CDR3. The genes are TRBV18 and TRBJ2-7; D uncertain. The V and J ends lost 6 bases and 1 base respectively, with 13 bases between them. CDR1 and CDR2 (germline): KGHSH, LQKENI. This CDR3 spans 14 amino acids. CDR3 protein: CASSPAWDSYEQYF. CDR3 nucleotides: TGTGCCAGCTCGCCCGCATGGGATTCCTACGAGCAGTACTTC.

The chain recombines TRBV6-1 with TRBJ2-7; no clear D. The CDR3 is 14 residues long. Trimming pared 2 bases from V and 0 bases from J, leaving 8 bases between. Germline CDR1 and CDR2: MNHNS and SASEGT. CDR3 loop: CASSERATSYEQYF. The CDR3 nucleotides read TGTGCCAGCAGTGAAAGGGCCACCTCCTACGAGCAGTACTTC.

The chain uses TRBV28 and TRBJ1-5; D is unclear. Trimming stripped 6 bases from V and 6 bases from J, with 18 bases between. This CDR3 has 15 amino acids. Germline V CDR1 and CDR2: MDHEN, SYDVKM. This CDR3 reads CASSVGNPVGQPQHF. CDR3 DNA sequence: TGTGCCAGCAGCGTAGGAAATCCGGTTGGTCAGCCCCAGCATTTT.

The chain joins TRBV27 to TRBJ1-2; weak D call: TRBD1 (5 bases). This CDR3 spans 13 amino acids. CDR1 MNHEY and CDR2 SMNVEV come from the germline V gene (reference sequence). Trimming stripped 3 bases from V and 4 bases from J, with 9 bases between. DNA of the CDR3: TGTGCCAGCAGTTTGGGACGGACCTATGGCTACACCTTC. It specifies CASSLGRTYGYTF.